The 21 T cell receptor beta chains reported below all come from one sample, sequenced in a study of human T cells and chemical hapten exposure. TCRdb ran MiXCR on the RACE reads and lists one entry per CDR3 protein. The sample shows about 85,000 distinct CDR3 sequences, around 10% of them seen only once. Specified time point: patch test 2, 6 weeks after DPC sensitization. Treatment reported: therapeutic diphenylcyclopropenone sensitization with weekly scalp DPC. Sequences were derived from whole blood, sampled in connection with sensitization to the hapten diphenylcyclopropenone (DPC). These TCRs come from a man younger than 35 with alopecia areata. Some clones in this sample may be carry-over from other donors' samples.

There are a few counts of this clonotype. This sequence joins TRBV10-2 and TRBJ1-1; D is unclear. V was cut by 0 bases and J by 1 base, with 6 bases left in between. This CDR3 region has 14 residues. CDR1 is WSHSY, CDR2 SAAADI, per germline. The CDR3 bases are TGCGCCAGCAGTGAGTCGACCGCGAACACTGAAGCTTTCTTT. Protein product: CASSESTANTEAFF.

This clonotype appeared a few times. The chain recombines TRBV10-1 with TRBJ1-1, with D unclear. The CDR3 is 13 residues long. Germline V CDR1 and CDR2: WNHNN, SYGVQD (reference sequence). V gave up 7 bases and J gave up 1 base, with 10 bases separating them. CDR3 coding DNA: TGCGCCAGCATGTCTGGGAAGAACACTGAAGCTTTCTTT. The encoded protein is CASMSGKNTEAFF.

This clonotype was found a few times. The CDR3 DNA reads as TGTGCCAGCAGCTCACAAAGCCAGACAGAGCAAGAGACCCAGTACTTC. Its translation: CASSSQSQTEQETQYF. This chain connects TRBV7-6 to TRBJ2-5, with a tentative D call TRBD1 (5 bases). The CDR3 runs to 16 residues. V lost 4 bases to trimming and J lost 2 bases, with 17 bases between them. CDR1 SGHVS and CDR2 FNYEAQ come from the germline V gene.

The chain uses TRBV11-3 and TRBJ1-2; 9 nucleotides line up with TRBD1. The germline CDR1 and CDR2 sequences are SGHNT and YENEEA. The CDR3 sequence is 13 residues long. The V segment lost 3 bases and the J segment 8 bases; nucleotides outside the gene matches: 4. For the CDR3, the DNA is TGTGCCAGCAGCTTCGACAGGGGGTACGGCTACACCTTC. Its protein product is CASSFDRGYGYTF.

The table lists this clonotype with many counts. This chain links TRBV5-1 with TRBJ2-1; D may be TRBD1 (8 bases). Between the trimmed V and J ends, which lost 4 bases and 0 bases, there was a span of 14 bases. CDR3 length: 16 amino acids. Germline V gene lookup returns CDR1 SGHRS and CDR2 YFSETQ. The chain's CDR3 is CASSPQGGSSYNEQFF. The DNA of the CDR3 is TGCGCCAGCAGCCCACAGGGGGGGAGCTCCTACAATGAGCAGTTCTTC. Full variable domain (outside the CDR3, taken from reference TRBV5-1 and TRBJ2-1): KAGVTQTPRYLIKTRGQQVTLSCSPISGHRSVSWYQQTPGQGLQFLFEYFSETQRNKGNFPGRFSGRQFSNSRSEMNVSTLELGDSALYLCASSPQGGSSYNEQFFGPGTRLTVL.

This clonotype was counted at least ten times. The V gene is TRBV28, the J gene TRBJ1-2; 7 bases map to TRBD1. This CDR3 has 14 residues. The J segment lost 2 bases and the V segment lost 5 bases, leaving 5 bases of the junction unmatched. The V gene's germline CDR1 is MDHEN and CDR2 SYDVKM. As DNA, the CDR3 is TGTGCCAGCAGTAACCCAGGGGGAAACTATGGCTACACCTTC. Its translation is CASSNPGGNYGYTF.

A few counts support this clonotype. This rearrangement joins TRBV12-5 to TRBJ1-1; D uncertain. The CDR3 runs to 12 residues. Germline CDR1 LGHNT, CDR2 FRNRAP. The V and J ends lost 5 bases and 7 bases respectively, with 11 bases between them. Here the CDR3 reads CASGPDGYEAFF. The CDR3 DNA reads as TGTGCTAGTGGTCCAGACGGTTATGAAGCTTTCTTT.

This clonotype was seen at least ten times. This sequence joins TRBV18 and TRBJ1-2, with D possibly TRBD1 on 5 matching bases. Per germline, CDR1 KGHSH and CDR2 LQKENI. The CDR3 runs to 14 residues. Trimming removed 3 bases at V and 4 bases at J, with 12 bases between. The chain's CDR3 is CASSPWGRSYGYTF. The CDR3 DNA sequence: TGTGCCAGCTCACCTTGGGGCAGATCCTATGGCTACACCTTC.

The chain uses TRBV6-7 and TRBJ2-1, with D perhaps TRBD1 (6 bases). TRBV6-7 belongs to the ORF category, with a function that is uncertain. This CDR3 comprises 19 residues. The V end was cut by 6 bases, the J end by 9 bases, with 33 bases between. The CDR3 DNA reads as TGTGCCAGCAGCAGACTGGGGGCAGGGAGACTGTATTATGGTGCTGAGCAGTTCTTC. Translation gives CASSRLGAGRLYYGAEQFF.

The chain has TRBV27 and TRBJ2-3, with 7 nucleotides matching TRBD1. CDR1 and CDR2 (germline): MNHEY, SMNVEV (reference sequence). V lost 5 bases to trimming and J lost 1 base; unmatched junction nucleotides: 9. This CDR3 has 16 residues. This chain's CDR3 is CASSPGTATGTDTQYF. Written as DNA, the CDR3 is TGTGCCAGCAGTCCAGGGACAGCAACTGGCACAGATACGCAGTATTTT.

This clonotype has a handful of counts. The chain uses TRBV12-3 or TRBV12-4 and TRBJ1-2; D uncertain. V was shortened by 7 bases and J by 7 bases, with 16 bases between the two germline ends. This CDR3 has 13 amino acids. CDR3 region: CASTPFELRGYTF. In DNA form, the CDR3 reads TGTGCCAGCACCCCGTTCGAACTGCGTGGCTACACCTTC.

The V gene is TRBV9, the J gene TRBJ2-3; the D is unclear. The CDR3 is made up of 14 amino acids. V lost 0 bases to trimming and J lost 2 bases, with 7 bases between them. CDR1 SGDLS and CDR2 YYNGEE come from the germline V gene. The DNA of the CDR3 is TGTGCCAGCAGCGTAGCCTACTACACAGATACGCAGTATTTT. This codes for CASSVAYYTDTQYF.

V gene TRBV4-1 combines with J gene TRBJ1-5; D not certain. Germline V lookup: CDR1 MGHRA, CDR2 YSYEKL. There are 13 residues in the CDR3. Trimming shortened V by 2 bases and J by 9 bases, and 11 bases separated the two germline ends. CDR3 nucleotides: TGCGCCAGCAGCCAACCGGGAATGAGGCCCCAGCATTTT. Translation: CASSQPGMRPQHF.

The chain is built from TRBV28 and TRBJ2-1; TRBD1 matches at 7 bases. Germline V gene lookup returns CDR1 MDHEN and CDR2 SYDVKM. The CDR3 has 13 amino acids. J gave up 6 bases and V 8 bases, and 7 bases lay outside the gene matches. Here the CDR3 DNA reads TGTGCCAGCGGGACAGTTTATCGCAATGAGCAGTTCTTC. Encoded protein: CASGTVYRNEQFF.

This clonotype has at least ten counts. The chain links TRBV7-6 to TRBJ1-5; D not certain. Germline-derived CDR1 and CDR2 are SGHVS and FNYEAQ. The CDR3 extends over 16 amino acids. Trimming took off 1 base at V and 7 bases at J, with 17 bases between the two ends. CDR3 in amino acids: CASSLGLAQLQQPQHF. The CDR3 nucleotides read TGTGCCAGCAGCTTAGGCCTCGCACAGCTCCAACAGCCCCAGCATTTT.

This clonotype was recorded a few times. This CDR3 is CASSSGVAGVKNIQYF. CDR3 sequence (DNA): TGTGCCAGTAGTAGCGGGGTAGCGGGGGTGAAAAACATTCAGTACTTC. The chain has TRBV19 and TRBJ2-4; TRBD2 agrees at 9 bases. CDR1 LNHDA and CDR2 SQIVND come from the germline V gene (reference sequence). The CDR3 has 16 amino acids. V gave up 4 bases and J gave up 4 bases; unmatched junction bases: 8.

This clonotype was seen repeatedly, ten times or more. The chain couples TRBV11-2 to TRBJ1-1; D not certain. V was trimmed by 3 bases and J by 2 bases, leaving 7 bases between them. CDR1 is SGHAT and CDR2 is FQNNGV in the germline V gene. This CDR3 has 13 amino acids. DNA of the CDR3: TGTGCCAGCAGCTTTTCGGGAAACACTGAAGCTTTCTTT. It is translated as CASSFSGNTEAFF.

The chain joins TRBV20-1 to TRBJ2-4; 10 bases align to TRBD1. This CDR3 has 15 amino acids. CDR1 is DFQATT, CDR2 SNEGSKA, per germline (reference sequence). The V and J ends lost 3 bases and 2 bases, in that order; junction bases with no gene match: 4. The CDR3 region has the DNA TGCAGTGCTAGGGACAGGGGGGAGTCCAAAAACATTCAGTACTTC. This codes for CSARDRGESKNIQYF.

This clonotype has only a few counts. The chain couples TRBV3-1 to TRBJ2-4, with D perhaps TRBD1 (6 bases). This CDR3 is built from 15 residues. V was clipped by 4 bases and J by 5 bases, with 15 bases between them. Germline V gene sequence: CDR1 LGHDT, CDR2 YNNKEL (reference sequence). CDR3 nucleotide sequence: TGTGCCAGCAGCCCAGGGGTGCTCGTGGAAAACATTCAGTACTTC. Encoded protein: CASSPGVLVENIQYF.

The genes are TRBV6-2 or TRBV6-3 and TRBJ2-3; the match to TRBD2 covers 12 bases. Trimming took 6 bases from V and 0 from J; bases not matched to a gene: 7. The CDR3 spans 17 residues. Per germline, CDR1 MNHEY and CDR2 SVGEGT. The CDR3 bases are TGTGCCAGCAGAATACTAGCGGGGGGCCGAAGCACAGATACGCAGTATTTT. Translating gives CASRILAGGRSTDTQYF.

This clonotype was seen repeatedly, ten times or more. V usage is TRBV20-1 and J usage is TRBJ2-3; 9 nucleotides match TRBD1. The CDR3 runs 15 residues. Unmatched junction bases numbered 8, after V lost 4 bases and J lost 3 bases. The germline V gene encodes CDR1 DFQATT and CDR2 SNEGSKA (reference sequence). Here the CDR3 reads CSAIPGDRETDTQYF. The DNA for the CDR3 is TGCAGTGCTATCCCTGGGGACAGGGAGACAGATACGCAGTATTTT.